This passage covers 2 T cell receptor beta chains from one sample sequenced in a study of blood T cell repertoires in COVID-19. Assay used: immunoSEQ multiplex PCR; TCRdb lists only in-frame clones, some missing. Of roughly 500,000 clones in the sample, approximately 92% were seen once. Source material: peripheral blood. These receptors came from a man aged 18 to 29 with COVID-19, enrolled during active disease.

This chain uses TRBV5-1 with TRBJ2-7, with 10 bases aligning to TRBD1. Losses at the gene ends were 4 bases for V and 6 bases for J; bases not matched to a gene: 7. Per the germline V gene, CDR1 is SGHRS and CDR2 is YFSETQ. This CDR3 has 14 amino acids. The CDR3 DNA follows: TGCGCCAGCAGCCATGGGACAGGGGAAGCCGAGCAGTACTTC. Translation: CASSHGTGEAEQYF.

The chain combines TRBV11-3 with TRBJ1-1; no clear D gene. With 5 bases removed from V and 1 base from J, the gap between germline ends came to 11 bases. CDR1 is SGHNT, CDR2 YENEEA, per germline. The CDR3 extends over 14 amino acids. CDR3 nucleotide sequence: TGTGCCAGCAGCCAAAGCGGTGGGAACACTGAAGCTTTCTTT. Translation gives CASSQSGGNTEAFF.